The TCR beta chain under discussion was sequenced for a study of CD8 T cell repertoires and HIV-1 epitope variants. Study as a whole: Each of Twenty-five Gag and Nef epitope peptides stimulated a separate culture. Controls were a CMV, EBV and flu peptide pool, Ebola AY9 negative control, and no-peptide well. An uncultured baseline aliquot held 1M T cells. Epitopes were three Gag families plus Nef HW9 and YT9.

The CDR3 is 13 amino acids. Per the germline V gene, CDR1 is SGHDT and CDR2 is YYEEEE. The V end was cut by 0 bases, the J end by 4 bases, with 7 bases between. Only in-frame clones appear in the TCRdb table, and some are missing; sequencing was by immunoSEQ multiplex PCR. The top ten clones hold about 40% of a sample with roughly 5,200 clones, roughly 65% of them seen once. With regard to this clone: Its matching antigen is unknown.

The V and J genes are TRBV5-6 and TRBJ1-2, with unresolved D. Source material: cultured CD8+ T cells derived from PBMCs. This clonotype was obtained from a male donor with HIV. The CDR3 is CASSLGELYGYTF. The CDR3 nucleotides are TGTGCCAGCAGCTTGGGGGAGCTCTATGGCTACACCTTC.